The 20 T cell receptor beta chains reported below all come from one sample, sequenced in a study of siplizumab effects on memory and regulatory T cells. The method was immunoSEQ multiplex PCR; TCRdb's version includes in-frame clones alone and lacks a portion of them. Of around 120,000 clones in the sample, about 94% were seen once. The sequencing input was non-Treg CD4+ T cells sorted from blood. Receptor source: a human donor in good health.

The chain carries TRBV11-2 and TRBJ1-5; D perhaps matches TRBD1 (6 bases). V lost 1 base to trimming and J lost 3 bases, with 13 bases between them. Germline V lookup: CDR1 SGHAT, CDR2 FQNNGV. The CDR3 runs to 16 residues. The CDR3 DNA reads TGTGCCAGCAGCTTAGGTTCGGGACAACCCAATCAGCCCCAGCATTTT. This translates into CASSLGSGQPNQPQHF.

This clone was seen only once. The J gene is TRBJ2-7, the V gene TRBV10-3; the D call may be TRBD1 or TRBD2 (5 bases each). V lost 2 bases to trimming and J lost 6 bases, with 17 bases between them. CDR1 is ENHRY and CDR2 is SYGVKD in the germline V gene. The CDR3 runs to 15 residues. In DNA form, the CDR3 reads TGTGCCATCAGTGAGACACGGGGCAGGGCCGGCGAGCAGTACTTC. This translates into CAISETRGRAGEQYF.

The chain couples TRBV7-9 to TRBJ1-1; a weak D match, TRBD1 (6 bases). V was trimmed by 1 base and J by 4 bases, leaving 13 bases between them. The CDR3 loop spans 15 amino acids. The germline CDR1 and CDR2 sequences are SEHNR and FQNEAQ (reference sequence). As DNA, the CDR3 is TGTGCCAGCAGCTTAGGGAAGGGGGGTAGCACTGAAGCTTTCTTT. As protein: CASSLGKGGSTEAFF.

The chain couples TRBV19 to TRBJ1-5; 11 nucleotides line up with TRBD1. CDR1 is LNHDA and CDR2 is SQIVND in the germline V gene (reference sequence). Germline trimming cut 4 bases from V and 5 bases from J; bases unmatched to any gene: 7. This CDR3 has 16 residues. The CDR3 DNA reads TGTGCCAGTAGTAATTACGGGACAGGGGGTCATCAGCCCCAGCATTTT. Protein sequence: CASSNYGTGGHQPQHF.

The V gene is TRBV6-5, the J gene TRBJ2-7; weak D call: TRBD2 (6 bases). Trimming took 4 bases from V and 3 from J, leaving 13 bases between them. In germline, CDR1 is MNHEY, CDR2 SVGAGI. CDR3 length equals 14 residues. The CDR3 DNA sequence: TGTGCCAGCAGTTCTACCCTCGGGGGCTACGAGCAGTACTTC. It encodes CASSSTLGGYEQYF.

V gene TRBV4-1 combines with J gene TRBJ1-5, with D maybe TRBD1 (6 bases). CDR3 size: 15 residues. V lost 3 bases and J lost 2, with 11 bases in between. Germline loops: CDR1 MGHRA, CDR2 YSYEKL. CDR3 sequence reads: CASSQEQGGNQPQHF. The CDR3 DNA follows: TGCGCCAGCAGCCAGGAACAGGGTGGCAATCAGCCCCAGCATTTT.

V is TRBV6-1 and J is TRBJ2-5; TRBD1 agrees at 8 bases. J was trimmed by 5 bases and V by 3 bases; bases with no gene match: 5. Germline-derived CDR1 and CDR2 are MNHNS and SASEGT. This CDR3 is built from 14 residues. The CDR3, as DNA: TGTGCCAGCAGTGAGCAGGGGGCTGGGGAGACCCAGTACTTC. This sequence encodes CASSEQGAGETQYF.

The CDR3 here is CASSLGGVTYEQYF. The DNA of the CDR3 is TGTGCCAGCAGCTTAGGGGGAGTGACCTACGAGCAGTACTTC. The V call is TRBV7-9, the J call TRBJ2-7; TRBD2 is a possible D gene (5 bases). The germline V gene has CDR1 SEHNR and CDR2 FQNEAQ (reference sequence). This CDR3 contains 14 residues. Trimming cost V 1 base and J 2 bases, with 9 bases left between them.

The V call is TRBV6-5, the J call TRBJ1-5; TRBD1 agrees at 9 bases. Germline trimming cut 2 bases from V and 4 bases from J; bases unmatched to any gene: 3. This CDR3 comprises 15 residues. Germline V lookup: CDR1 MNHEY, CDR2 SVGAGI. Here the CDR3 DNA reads TGTGCCAGCAGTTACGGGGGGACAGGGAATCAGCCCCAGCATTTT. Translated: CASSYGGTGNQPQHF.

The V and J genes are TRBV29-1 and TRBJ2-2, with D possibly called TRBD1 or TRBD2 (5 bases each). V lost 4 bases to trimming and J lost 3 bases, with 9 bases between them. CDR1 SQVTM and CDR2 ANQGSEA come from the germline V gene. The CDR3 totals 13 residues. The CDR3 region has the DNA TGCAGCGTTGTGGGACCACACACCGGGGAGCTGTTTTTT. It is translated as CSVVGPHTGELFF.

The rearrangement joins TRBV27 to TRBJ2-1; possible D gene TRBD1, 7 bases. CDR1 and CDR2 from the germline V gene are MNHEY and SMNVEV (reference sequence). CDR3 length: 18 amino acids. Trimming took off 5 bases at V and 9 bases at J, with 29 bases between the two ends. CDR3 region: CASSRQGETNRRESEQFF. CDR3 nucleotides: TGTGCCAGCAGTCGACAGGGAGAAACAAATAGGAGGGAAAGTGAGCAGTTCTTC.

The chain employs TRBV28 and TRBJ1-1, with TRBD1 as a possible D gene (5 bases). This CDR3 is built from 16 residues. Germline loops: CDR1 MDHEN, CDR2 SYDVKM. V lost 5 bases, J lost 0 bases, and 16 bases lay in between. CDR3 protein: CASSGAGLTMNTEAFF. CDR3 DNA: TGTGCCAGCAGTGGGGCAGGGCTGACCATGAACACTGAAGCTTTCTTT.

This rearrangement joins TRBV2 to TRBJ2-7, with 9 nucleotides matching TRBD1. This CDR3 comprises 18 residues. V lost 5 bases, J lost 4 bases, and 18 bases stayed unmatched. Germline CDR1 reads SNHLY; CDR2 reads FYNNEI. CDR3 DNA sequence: TGTGCCAGCAGTCCACGGGGGATTTTGGGACAGGGCCCTTACGAGCAGTACTTC. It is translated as CASSPRGILGQGPYEQYF.

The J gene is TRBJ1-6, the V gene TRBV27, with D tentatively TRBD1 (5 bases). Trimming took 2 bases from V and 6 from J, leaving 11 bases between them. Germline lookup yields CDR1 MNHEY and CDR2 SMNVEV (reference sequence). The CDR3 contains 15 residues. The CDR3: CASSLRGLVNSPLHF. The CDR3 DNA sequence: TGTGCCAGCAGTTTACGGGGGTTAGTTAATTCACCCCTCCACTTT.

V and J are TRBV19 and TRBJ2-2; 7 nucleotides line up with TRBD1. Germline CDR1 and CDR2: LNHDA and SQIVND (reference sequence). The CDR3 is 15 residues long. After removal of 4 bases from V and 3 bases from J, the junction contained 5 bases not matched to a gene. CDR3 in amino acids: CASSKEGGYTGELFF. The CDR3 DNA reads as TGTGCCAGTAGTAAGGAAGGGGGCTACACCGGGGAGCTGTTTTTT.

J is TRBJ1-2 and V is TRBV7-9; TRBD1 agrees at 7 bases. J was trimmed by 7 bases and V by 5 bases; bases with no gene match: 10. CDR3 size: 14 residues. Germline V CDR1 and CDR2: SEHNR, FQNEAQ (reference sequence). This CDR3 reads CASSPGTVSGGYTF. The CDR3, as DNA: TGTGCCAGCAGCCCCGGGACAGTAAGTGGTGGCTACACCTTC.

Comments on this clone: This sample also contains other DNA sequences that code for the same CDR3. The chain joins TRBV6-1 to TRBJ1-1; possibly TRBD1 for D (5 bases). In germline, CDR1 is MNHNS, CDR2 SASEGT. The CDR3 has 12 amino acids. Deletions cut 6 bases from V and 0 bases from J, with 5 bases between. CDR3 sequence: CASRTVNTEAFF. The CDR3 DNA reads TGTGCCAGCAGGACAGTGAACACTGAAGCTTTCTTT.

CDR3 protein: CASSQGVYEQYF. DNA of the CDR3: TGCGCCAGCAGCCAAGGTGTGTACGAGCAGTACTTC. The rearrangement links TRBV5-1 to TRBJ2-7; D unresolved. Trimming removed 4 bases at V and 4 bases at J, with 9 bases between. Germline V CDR1 and CDR2: SGHRS, YFSETQ. This CDR3 contains 12 residues.

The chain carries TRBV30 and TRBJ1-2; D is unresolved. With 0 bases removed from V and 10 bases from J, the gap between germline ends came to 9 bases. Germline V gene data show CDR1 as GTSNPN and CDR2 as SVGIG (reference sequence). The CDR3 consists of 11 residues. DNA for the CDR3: TGTGCCTGGAGTGTACGCCTCCTCTACACCTTC. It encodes CAWSVRLLYTF.

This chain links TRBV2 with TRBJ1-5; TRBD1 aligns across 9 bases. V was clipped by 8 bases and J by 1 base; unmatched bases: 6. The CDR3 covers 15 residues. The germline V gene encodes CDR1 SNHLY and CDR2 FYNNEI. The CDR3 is CASGGQGKSNQPQHF. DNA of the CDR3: TGTGCCAGCGGGGGACAGGGAAAAAGCAATCAGCCCCAGCATTTT.